Listed below are T cell receptor beta chains from one sample, sequenced in a study of molecular identifiers for immune sequencing clone quantification. TCRdb processed the PCR reads anew with MiXCR; each CDR3 protein has one entry. The sample consists of about 640,000 distinct CDR3 sequences, 15% to 20% of them appearing once. The sequenced sample was naive CD8+ T cells from blood, with Jurkat cell RNA spiked in. The receptor source for this set is a human donor in good health. Some libraries in this study had Jurkat cell RNA spiked in. Both conserved end residues are part of each CDR3. Each record gives: V gene, J gene, clone size, D gene, CDR3 protein, CDR3 DNA. The D gene is left open where the match is weak. Size tells how often a clone was seen (once, few, many) or the class of an expanded clone, and some rows leave it out.

>TRBV19|TRBJ2-1|.|.
CASSIADTTYNEQFF
TGTGCCAGTAGTATTGCGGACACTACCTACAATGAGCAGTTCTTC
>TRBV6-2/TRBV6-3|TRBJ2-2|many|.
CASSYSPRQVLNTGELFF
TGTGCCAGCAGTTATTCTCCGCGACAGGTCCTGAACACCGGGGAGCTGTTTTTT
>TRBV29-1|TRBJ2-5|many|.
CSVPWGVGETQYF
TGCAGCGTGCCCTGGGGGGTAGGAGAGACCCAGTACTTC
>TRBV10-2|TRBJ1-2|many|TRBD1
CASSLDREGYGYTF
TGCGCCAGCAGTTTGGACAGGGAGGGGTATGGCTACACCTTC
>TRBV29-1|TRBJ2-1|many|TRBD2
CSGGLAYNEQFF
TGCAGCGGAGGACTAGCCTACAATGAGCAGTTCTTC
>TRBV7-9|TRBJ1-2|.|.
CASSPSGRINYGYTF
TGTGCCAGCAGCCCCTCTGGGAGGATTAACTATGGCTACACCTTC
>TRBV9|TRBJ1-1|many|.
CASSVEGADTEAFF
TGTGCCAGCAGCGTAGAAGGGGCGGACACTGAAGCTTTCTTT
>TRBV5-1|TRBJ1-2|few|.
CASSLGSANGYTF
TGCGCCAGCAGCTTGGGGTCAGCGAATGGCTACACCTTC
>TRBV13|TRBJ2-3|many|TRBD2
CASSSSSTSGGRTDTQYF
TGTGCCAGCAGCTCATCTTCGACTAGCGGGGGGAGGACAGATACGCAGTATTTT
>TRBV3-1|TRBJ1-1|many|.
CASSPEMNTEAFF
TGCGCCAGCAGCCCAGAGATGAACACTGAAGCTTTCTTT
>TRBV2|TRBJ1-4|many|TRBD1
CASSEKTGGTEHAFF
TGTGCCAGCAGCGAGAAAACAGGGGGCACGGAACACGCGTTTTTT
>TRBV27|TRBJ1-4|many|.
CASRTLSNEKLFF
TGTGCCAGCAGGACCCTGAGTAATGAAAAACTGTTTTTT
>TRBV20-1|TRBJ2-7|many|TRBD2
CSAGLAGGPYEQYF
TGCAGTGCTGGCCTAGCGGGAGGGCCGTACGAGCAGTACTTC
>TRBV20-1|TRBJ2-3|many|.
CSAREWLQGSSDTQYF
TGCAGTGCTAGAGAATGGCTACAGGGTAGTTCAGATACGCAGTATTTT
>TRBV13|TRBJ2-2|many|.
CASSYAVERAGELFF
TGTGCCAGCAGCTACGCCGTGGAAAGGGCCGGGGAGCTGTTTTTT
>TRBV4-1|TRBJ1-2|few|.
CASSQDRTFGYTF
TGCGCCAGCAGCCAAGATCGAACGTTTGGCTACACCTTC
>TRBV7-2|TRBJ1-2|many|TRBD1
CASSLGTGGGYGYTF
TGTGCCAGCAGCTTAGGGACAGGGGGGGGCTATGGCTACACCTTC
>TRBV18|TRBJ2-7|.|.
CASLPPGLSGAYEQYF
TGTGCCAGCTTACCACCTGGTCTTAGCGGTGCCTACGAGCAGTACTTC
>TRBV6-2/TRBV6-3|TRBJ2-7|.|TRBD2
CASSYGLAASYEQYF
TGTGCCAGCAGTTATGGACTAGCGGCCTCCTACGAGCAGTACTTC
>TRBV7-9|TRBJ1-5|many|.
CASSFSSIDSNQPQHF
TGTGCCAGCAGCTTTAGTTCTATCGATAGCAATCAGCCCCAGCATTTT
>TRBV4-1|TRBJ1-5|once|.
CASSQGADRPQHF
TGCGCCAGCAGCCAGGGGGCAGATCGGCCCCAGCATTTT
>TRBV12-3/TRBV12-4|TRBJ1-5|many|.
CASSLGRVGQPQHF
TGTGCCAGCAGCTTAGGCAGGGTTGGTCAGCCCCAGCATTTT
>TRBV27|TRBJ2-3|.|TRBD2
CASSLRTSGRASDTQYF
TGTGCCAGCAGTTTACGGACTAGCGGGAGGGCCTCGGATACGCAGTATTTT
>TRBV20-1|TRBJ2-7|many|TRBD2
CSASRRGAYEQYF
TGCAGTGCTAGTCGGCGGGGGGCTTACGAGCAGTACTTC
>TRBV28|TRBJ2-1|few|TRBD2
CASTKPASGRISNEQFF
TGTGCCAGCACTAAACCGGCTAGCGGGAGGATCAGTAATGAGCAGTTCTTC
>TRBV9|TRBJ2-3|many|.
CASSVGDNTDTQYF
TGTGCCAGCAGCGTAGGGGACAACACAGATACGCAGTATTTT
>TRBV29-1|TRBJ2-3|many|TRBD2
CSVELPSGGGTDTQYF
TGCAGCGTTGAGCTCCCTAGCGGGGGAGGCACAGATACGCAGTATTTT
>TRBV4-2|TRBJ2-5|many|.
CASSQLPQAFQYF
TGTGCCAGCAGCCAACTACCCCAGGCGTTCCAGTACTTC
>TRBV24-1|TRBJ1-1|many|.
CATSDPLAGQEAFF
TGTGCCACCAGTGATCCCCTGGCGGGGCAGGAAGCTTTCTTT
>TRBV15|TRBJ2-7|many|.
CATSRDRGREQYF
TGTGCCACCAGCAGAGACAGGGGACGCGAGCAGTACTTC
>TRBV20-1|TRBJ2-5|few|.
CSARDGSATTAPLETQYF
TGCAGTGCTAGAGATGGAAGCGCGACTACCGCACCGTTGGAGACCCAGTACTTC
>TRBV7-2|TRBJ1-5|.|TRBD1
CASSLLRGPSNQPRHF
TGTGCCAGTAGCTTACTAAGGGGGCCTAGCAATCAGCCCCGGCATTTT
>TRBV5-1|TRBJ2-7|many|.
CASSLVPAGSYEQYF
TGCGCCAGCAGCTTGGTTCCGGCAGGCTCCTACGAGCAGTACTTC
>TRBV6-1|TRBJ2-3|many|.
CASSSETATDTQYF
TGTGCCAGCAGTTCTGAAACAGCAACAGATACGCAGTATTTT
>TRBV5-5|TRBJ2-7|many|.
CASSLGQVYVQYF
TGTGCCAGCAGCTTGGGACAGGTCTACGTGCAGTACTTC
>TRBV18|TRBJ1-1|many|.
CASSPRDGEGNGIAFF
TGTGCCAGCTCACCACGCGACGGCGAAGGGAACGGTATTGCTTTCTTT
>TRBV12-5|TRBJ2-7|many|.
CASAPPGTPYEQYF
TGTGCTAGTGCCCCGCCAGGGACCCCTTACGAGCAGTACTTC
>TRBV5-4|TRBJ1-3|many|.
CASSYDISGNTIYF
TGTGCCAGCAGCTACGACATCTCTGGAAACACCATATATTTT
>TRBV6-5|TRBJ1-1|few|.
CASSPLGSYVTEAFF
TGTGCCAGCAGCCCCCTTGGGTCGTATGTAACTGAAGCTTTCTTT
>TRBV7-3|TRBJ2-6|many|TRBD2
CASSLVTSGWSGANVLTF
TGTGCCAGCAGCTTAGTGACTAGCGGCTGGTCTGGGGCCAACGTCCTGACTTTC
>TRBV10-3|TRBJ2-5|many|.
CAISESNGETQYF
TGTGCCATCAGTGAGTCGAATGGAGAGACCCAGTACTTC